The table lists the clone carrying this T cell receptor beta chain with a few counts. As yet, its antigen is unknown. The data belong to a study of CD8 T cells in ankylosing spondylitis. Quantitative molecular-barcoded 5'-RACE generated the TCR beta libraries. TCRdb called the 5' RACE reads again in MiXCR, with one record for every CDR3 protein. The sample consists of 350,000 or so distinct CDR3 sequences, 7.5% to 9% of them appearing once. Overall study findings and caveats: Researchers report that disease-linked clones proved CD8+ and relatively rare in peripheral blood. Characteristic, it appeared, of ankylosing spondylitis blood was a TCR beta motif of eight highly homologous variants. Reports say disease-linked clones showed up significantly more in matched ankylosing spondylitis synovial fluid. Earlier work had already found some motif variants in reactive arthritis synovial fluid and blood.

The clonotype comes from a male donor with ankylosing spondylitis. Specimen: blood, either unsorted or a sorted T cell fraction (not recorded which).

CDR3 DNA sequence: TGTGCCAGCAGCTTGGGTCCGTCCGGCACAGATACGCAGTATTTT. Encoded protein: CASSLGPSGTDTQYF. The chain joins TRBV7-9 to TRBJ2-3, with D unclear. The V end was cut by 3 bases, the J end by 1 base, with 11 bases between. CDR3 length: 15 residues. Per the germline V gene, CDR1 is SEHNR and CDR2 is FQNEAQ (reference sequence). The variable domain in full, with the rest retrieved from reference TRBV7-9 and TRBJ2-3, is DTGVSQNPRHKITKRGQNVTFRCDPISEHNRLYWYRQTLGQGPEFLTYFQNEAQLEKSRLLSDRFSAERPKGSFSTLEIQRTEQGDSAMYLCASSLGPSGTDTQYFGPGTRLTVL.